This TCR beta chain stems from a study of shared clonotypes between healthy human individuals. About the study: Donor ages ranged 18 to 49 years: a couple of women, a few men.

Findings of the study overall: Donors were few, which limited the genetic and exposure-history diversity represented.

Germline CDR1 reads SEHNR; CDR2 reads FQNEAQ (reference sequence). J was trimmed by 8 bases and V by 4 bases; bases with no gene match: 8. CDR3 length equals 14 residues. Comment on this clone: What it binds is unknown.

Assay used: immunoSEQ multiplex PCR; TCRdb lists only in-frame clones, some missing. The sample records about 580,000 clones, roughly 98% being singletons. In the naive CD8 group, cells lacked CD45RO and were positively selected for CCR7, so terminally differentiated effector memory CD45RA+ cells were left out. The sequencing input was naive CD8+ T cells sorted from blood. The chain employs TRBV7-9 and TRBJ2-1; 7 bases match TRBD2. The TCR comes from a man between 25 and 39 years old in good health. CDR3 DNA: TGTGCCAGCAGCTCCCGGACTAGAGTCGATGAGCAGTTCTTC. Residues: CASSSRTRVDEQFF.